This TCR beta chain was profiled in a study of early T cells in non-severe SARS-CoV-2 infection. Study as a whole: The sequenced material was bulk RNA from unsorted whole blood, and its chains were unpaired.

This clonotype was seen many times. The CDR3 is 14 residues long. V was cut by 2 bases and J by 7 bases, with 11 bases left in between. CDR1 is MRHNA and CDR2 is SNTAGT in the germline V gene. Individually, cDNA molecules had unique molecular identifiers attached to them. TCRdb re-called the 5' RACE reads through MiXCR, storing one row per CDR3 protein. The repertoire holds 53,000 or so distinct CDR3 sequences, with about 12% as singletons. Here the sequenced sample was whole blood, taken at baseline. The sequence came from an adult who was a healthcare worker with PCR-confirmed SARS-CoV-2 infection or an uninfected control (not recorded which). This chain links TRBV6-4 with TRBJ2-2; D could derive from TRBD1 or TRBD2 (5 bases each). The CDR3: CASSDRGEGGELFF. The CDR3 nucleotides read TGTGCCAGCAGTGACAGGGGAGAAGGCGGGGAGCTGTTTTTT.